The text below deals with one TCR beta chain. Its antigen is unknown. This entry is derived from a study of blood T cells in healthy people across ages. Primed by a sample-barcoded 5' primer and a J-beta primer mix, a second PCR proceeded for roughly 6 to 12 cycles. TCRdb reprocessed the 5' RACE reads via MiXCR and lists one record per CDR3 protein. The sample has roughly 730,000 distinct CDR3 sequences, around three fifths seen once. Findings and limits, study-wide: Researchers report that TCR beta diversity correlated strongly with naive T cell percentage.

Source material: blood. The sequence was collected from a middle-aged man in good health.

Here the CDR3 reads CASSITAYGANVLTF. Here the CDR3 DNA reads TGTGCCAGTAGTATCACGGCGTATGGGGCCAACGTCCTGACTTTC. The chain couples TRBV19 to TRBJ2-6; no clear D gene. Deletions cut 3 bases from V and 3 bases from J, with 9 bases between. The germline V gene has CDR1 LNHDA and CDR2 SQIVND (reference sequence). The CDR3 is 15 residues long.